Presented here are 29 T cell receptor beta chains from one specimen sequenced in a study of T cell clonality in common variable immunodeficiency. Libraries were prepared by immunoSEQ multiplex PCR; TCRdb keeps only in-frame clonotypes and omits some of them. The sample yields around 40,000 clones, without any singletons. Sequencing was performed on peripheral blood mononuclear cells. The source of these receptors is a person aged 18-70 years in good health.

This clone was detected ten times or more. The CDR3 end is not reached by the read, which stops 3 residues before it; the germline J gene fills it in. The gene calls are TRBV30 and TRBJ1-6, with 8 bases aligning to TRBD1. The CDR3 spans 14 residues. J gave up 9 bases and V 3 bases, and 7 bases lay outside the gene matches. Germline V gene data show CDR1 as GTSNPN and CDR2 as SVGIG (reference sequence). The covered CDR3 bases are TGTGCCTGGAGGATCGACAGGGGAACTTCACCC. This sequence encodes CAWRIDRGTSP. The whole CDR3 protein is CAWRIDRGTSPLHF.

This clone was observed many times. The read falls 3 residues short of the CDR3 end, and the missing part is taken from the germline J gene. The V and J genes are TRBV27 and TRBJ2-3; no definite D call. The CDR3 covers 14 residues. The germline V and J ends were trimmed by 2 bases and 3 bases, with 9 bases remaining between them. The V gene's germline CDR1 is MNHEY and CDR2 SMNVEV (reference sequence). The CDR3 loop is CASSLQARTDTQYF. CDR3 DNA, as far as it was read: TGTGCCAGCAGTTTACAGGCCAGAACAGATACG.

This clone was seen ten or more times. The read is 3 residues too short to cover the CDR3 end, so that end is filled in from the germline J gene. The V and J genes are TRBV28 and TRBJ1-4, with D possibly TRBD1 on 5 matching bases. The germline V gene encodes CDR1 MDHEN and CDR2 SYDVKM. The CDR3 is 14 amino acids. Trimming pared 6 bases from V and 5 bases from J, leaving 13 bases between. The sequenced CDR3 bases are TGTGCCAGCAGCACGGGACTGATGAATGAAAAA. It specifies CASSTGLMNEK. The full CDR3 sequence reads CASSTGLMNEKLFF.

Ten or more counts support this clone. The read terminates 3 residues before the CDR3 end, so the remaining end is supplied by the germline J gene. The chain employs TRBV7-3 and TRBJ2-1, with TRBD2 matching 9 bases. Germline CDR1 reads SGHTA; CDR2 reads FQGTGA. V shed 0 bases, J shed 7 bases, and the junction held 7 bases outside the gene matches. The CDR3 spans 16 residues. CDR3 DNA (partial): TGTGCCAGCAGCTTAACTAACGCGGGAGGGTGGAATGAG. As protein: CASSLTNAGGWNE. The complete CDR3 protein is CASSLTNAGGWNEQFF.

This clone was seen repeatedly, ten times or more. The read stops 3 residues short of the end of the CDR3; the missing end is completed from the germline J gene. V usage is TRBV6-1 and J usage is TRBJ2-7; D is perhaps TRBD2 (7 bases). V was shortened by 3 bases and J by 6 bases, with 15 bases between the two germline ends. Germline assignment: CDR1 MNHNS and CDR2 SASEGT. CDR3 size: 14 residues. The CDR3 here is CASSEGGAATEQYF. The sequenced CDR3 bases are TGTGCCAGCAGTGAGGGGGGGGCAGCTACCGAG.

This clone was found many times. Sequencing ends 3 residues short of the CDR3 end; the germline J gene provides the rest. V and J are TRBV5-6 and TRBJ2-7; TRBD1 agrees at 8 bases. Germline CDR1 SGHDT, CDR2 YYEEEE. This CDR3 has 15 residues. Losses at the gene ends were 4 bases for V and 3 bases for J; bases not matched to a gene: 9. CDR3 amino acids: CASSVPGQAYYEQYF. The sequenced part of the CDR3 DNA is TGTGCCAGCAGCGTACCGGGACAGGCATACTACGAG.

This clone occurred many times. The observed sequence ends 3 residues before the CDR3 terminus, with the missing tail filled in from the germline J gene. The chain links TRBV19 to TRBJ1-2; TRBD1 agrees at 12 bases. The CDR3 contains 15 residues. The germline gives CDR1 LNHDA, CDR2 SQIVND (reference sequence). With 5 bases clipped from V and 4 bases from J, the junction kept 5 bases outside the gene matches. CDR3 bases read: TGTGCCAGTAGTCCAGGGGACAGGGGGCTCTATGGC. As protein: CASSPGDRGLYG. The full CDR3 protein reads CASSPGDRGLYGYTF. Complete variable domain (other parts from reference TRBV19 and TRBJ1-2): DGGITQSPKYLFRKEGQNVTLSCEQNLNHDAMYWYRQDPGQGLRLIYYSQIVNDFQKGDIAEGYSVSREKKESFPLTVTSAQKNPTAFYLCASSPGDRGLYGYTFGSGTRLTVV.

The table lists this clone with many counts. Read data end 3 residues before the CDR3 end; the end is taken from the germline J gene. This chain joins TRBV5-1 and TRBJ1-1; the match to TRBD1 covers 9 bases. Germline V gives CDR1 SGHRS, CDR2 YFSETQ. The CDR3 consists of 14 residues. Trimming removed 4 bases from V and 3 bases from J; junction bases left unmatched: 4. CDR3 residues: CASSGDRGDTEAFF. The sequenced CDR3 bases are TGCGCCAGCAGCGGAGACAGGGGGGACACTGAA.

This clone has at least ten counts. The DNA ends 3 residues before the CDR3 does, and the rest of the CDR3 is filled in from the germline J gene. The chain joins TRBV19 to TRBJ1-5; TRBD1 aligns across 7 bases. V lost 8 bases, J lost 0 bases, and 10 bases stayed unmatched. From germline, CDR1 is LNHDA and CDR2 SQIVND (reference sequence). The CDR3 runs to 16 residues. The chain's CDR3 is CASQPGTEDSNQPQHF. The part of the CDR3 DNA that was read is TGTGCCAGTCAACCCGGGACAGAAGATAGCAATCAGCCC. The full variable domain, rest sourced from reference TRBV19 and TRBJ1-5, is DGGITQSPKYLFRKEGQNVTLSCEQNLNHDAMYWYRQDPGQGLRLIYYSQIVNDFQKGDIAEGYSVSREKKESFPLTVTSAQKNPTAFYLCASQPGTEDSNQPQHFGDGTRLSIL.

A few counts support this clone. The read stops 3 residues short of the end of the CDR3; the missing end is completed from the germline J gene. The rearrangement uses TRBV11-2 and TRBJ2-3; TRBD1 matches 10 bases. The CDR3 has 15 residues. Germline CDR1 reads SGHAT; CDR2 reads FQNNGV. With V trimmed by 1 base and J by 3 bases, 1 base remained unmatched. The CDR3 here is CASSLGTGGTDTQYF. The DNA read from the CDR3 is TGTGCCAGCAGCTTAGGGACAGGGGGGACAGATACG.

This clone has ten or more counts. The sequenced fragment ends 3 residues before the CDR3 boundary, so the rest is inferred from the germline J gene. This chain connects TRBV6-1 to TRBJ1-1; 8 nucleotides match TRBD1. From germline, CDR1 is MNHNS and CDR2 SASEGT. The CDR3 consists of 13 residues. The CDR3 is CASSDPGQAQAFF. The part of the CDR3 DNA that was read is TGTGCCAGCAGTGATCCGGGACAGGCCCAA.

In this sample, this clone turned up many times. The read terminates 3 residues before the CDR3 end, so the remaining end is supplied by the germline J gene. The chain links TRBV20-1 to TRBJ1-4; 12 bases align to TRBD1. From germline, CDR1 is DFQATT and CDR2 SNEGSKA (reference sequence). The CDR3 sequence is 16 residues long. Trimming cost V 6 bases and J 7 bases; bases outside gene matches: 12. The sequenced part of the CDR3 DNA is TGCAGTGCGCCACGGGACAGGGGGCGCTTGGGTGAAAAA. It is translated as CSAPRDRGRLGEK. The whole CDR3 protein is CSAPRDRGRLGEKLFF.

The CDR3 spells CASSIGLGLAGGLSYNDYTF. CDR3 DNA, as far as it was read: TGTGCCAGTAGTATAGGATTAGGACTAGCGGGGGGGCTGTCCTACAATGAC. The V gene is TRBV19, the J gene TRBJ1-2, with D maybe TRBD1 (6 bases). The read ends 3 residues shy of where the CDR3 ends; the end is completed using the germline J gene. CDR3 length: 20 amino acids. Germline V CDR1 and CDR2: LNHDA, SQIVND (reference sequence).

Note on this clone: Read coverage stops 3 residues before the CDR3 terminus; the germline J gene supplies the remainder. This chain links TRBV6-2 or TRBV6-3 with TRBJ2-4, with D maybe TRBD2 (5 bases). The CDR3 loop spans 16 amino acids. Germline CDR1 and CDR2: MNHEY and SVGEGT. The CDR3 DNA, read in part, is TGTGCCAGCAGGCAAGGTTCTCGGGGTTACCCGTATGGT. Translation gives CASRQGSRGYPYG. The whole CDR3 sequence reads CASRQGSRGYPYGQYF.

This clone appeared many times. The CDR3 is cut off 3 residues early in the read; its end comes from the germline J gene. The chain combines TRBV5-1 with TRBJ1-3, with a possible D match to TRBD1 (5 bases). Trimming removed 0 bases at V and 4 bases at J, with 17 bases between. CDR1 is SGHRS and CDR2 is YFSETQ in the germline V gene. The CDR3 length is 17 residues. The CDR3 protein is CASSLAQGLMGGNTIYF. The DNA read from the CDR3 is TGCGCCAGCAGCTTGGCGCAGGGCCTAATGGGAGGAAACACC.

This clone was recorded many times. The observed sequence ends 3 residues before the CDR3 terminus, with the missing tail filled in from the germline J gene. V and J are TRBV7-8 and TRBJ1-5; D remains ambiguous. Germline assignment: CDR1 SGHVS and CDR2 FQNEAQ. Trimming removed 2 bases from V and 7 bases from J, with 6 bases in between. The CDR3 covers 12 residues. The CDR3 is CASSLTGQPQHF. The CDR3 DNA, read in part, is TGTGCCAGCAGCTTAACCGGGCAGCCC.

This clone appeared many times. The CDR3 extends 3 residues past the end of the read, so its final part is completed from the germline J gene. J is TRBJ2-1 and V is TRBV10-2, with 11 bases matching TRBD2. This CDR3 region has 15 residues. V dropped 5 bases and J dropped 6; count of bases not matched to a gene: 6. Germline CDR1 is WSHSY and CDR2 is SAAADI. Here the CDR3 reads CASSIAGGNRNEQFF. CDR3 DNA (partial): TGCGCCAGCAGTATAGCGGGAGGGAACCGCAATGAG.

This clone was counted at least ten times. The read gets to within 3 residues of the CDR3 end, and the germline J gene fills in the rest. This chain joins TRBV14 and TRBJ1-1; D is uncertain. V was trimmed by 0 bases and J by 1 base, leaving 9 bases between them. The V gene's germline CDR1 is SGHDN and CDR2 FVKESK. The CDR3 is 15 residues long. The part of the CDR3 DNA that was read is TGTGCCAGCAGCCAAGATTTTGGCCAGAACACTGAA. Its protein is CASSQDFGQNTE. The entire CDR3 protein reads CASSQDFGQNTEAFF.

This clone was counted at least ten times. The DNA read from the CDR3 is TGTGCCATCAGTGACTACGGACTAGCGGGAGGCGATGAG. It yields the protein CAISDYGLAGGDE. The whole CDR3 sequence is CAISDYGLAGGDEQFF. This rearrangement joins TRBV10-3 to TRBJ2-1; 14 bases are shared with TRBD2. From the germline J gene comes the end of the CDR3, since the read stops 3 residues before it. J was trimmed by 8 bases and V by 3 bases; bases with no gene match: 6. Per germline, CDR1 ENHRY and CDR2 SYGVKD. The CDR3 consists of 16 residues.

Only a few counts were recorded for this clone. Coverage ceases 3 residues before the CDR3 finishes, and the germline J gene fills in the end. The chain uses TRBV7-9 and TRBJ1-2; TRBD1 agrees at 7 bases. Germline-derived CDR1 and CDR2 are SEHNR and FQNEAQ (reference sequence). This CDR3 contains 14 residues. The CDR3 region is CASSSTGKTYDYTF. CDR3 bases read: TGTGCCAGCAGCTCGACAGGGAAGACCTACGAC.

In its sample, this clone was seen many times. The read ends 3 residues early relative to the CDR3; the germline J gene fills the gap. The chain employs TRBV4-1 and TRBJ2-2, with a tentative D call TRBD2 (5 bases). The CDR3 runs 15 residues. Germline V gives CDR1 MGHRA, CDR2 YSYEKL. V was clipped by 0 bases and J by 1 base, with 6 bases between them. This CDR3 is CASSQDGVNTGELFF. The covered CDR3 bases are TGCGCCAGCAGCCAAGACGGGGTGAACACCGGGGAG.

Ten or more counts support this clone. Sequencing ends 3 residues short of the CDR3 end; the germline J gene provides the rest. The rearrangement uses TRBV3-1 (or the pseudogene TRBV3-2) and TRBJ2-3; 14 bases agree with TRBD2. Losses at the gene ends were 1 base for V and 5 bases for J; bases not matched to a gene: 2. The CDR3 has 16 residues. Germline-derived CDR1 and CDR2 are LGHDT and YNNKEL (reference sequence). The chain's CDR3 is CASSQGLAGGQDTQYF. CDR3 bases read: TGTGCCAGCAGCCAAGGACTAGCGGGAGGGCAAGATACG.

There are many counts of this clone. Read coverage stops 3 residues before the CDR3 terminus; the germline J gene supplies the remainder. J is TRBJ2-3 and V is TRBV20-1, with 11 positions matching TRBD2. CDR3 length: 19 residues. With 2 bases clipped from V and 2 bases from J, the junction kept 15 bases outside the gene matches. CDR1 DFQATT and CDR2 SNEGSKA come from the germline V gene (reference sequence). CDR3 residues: CSARSSGPRLAGLTDTQYF. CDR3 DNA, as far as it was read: TGCAGTGCTAGATCCTCGGGCCCTAGACTAGCGGGGCTCACAGATACG.

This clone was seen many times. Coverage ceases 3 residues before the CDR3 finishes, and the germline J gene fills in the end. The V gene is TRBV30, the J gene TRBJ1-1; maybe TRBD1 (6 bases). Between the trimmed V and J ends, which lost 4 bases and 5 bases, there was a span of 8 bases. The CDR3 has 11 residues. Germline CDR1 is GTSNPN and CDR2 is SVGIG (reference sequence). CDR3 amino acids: CAWNRVTEAFF. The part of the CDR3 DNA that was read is TGTGCCTGGAACAGGGTAACTGAA.

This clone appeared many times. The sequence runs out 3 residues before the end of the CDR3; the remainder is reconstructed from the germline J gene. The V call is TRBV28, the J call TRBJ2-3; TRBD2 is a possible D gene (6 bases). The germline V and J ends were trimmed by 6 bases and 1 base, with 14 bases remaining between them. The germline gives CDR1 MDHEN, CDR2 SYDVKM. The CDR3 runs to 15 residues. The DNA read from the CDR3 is TGTGCCAGCAGCCCTGGGGGGAGTCGCACAGATACG. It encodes CASSPGGSRTDT. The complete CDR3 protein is CASSPGGSRTDTQYF.

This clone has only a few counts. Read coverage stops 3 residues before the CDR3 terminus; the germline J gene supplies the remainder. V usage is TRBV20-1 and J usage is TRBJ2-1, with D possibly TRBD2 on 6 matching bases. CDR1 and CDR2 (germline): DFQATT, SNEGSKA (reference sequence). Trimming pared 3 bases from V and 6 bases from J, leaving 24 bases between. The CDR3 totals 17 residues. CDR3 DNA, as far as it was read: TGCAGTGCTAGTCGTCTTATTGGGACTCACCCCTCCAATGAG. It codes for CSASRLIGTHPSNE. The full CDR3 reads CSASRLIGTHPSNEQFF.

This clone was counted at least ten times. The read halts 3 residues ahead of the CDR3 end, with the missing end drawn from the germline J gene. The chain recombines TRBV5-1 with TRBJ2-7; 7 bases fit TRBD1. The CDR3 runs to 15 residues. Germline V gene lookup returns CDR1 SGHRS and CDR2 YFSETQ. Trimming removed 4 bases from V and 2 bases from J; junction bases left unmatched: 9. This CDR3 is CASSTLSGGAYEQYF. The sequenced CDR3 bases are TGCGCCAGCAGCACCCTTTCAGGGGGAGCCTACGAG. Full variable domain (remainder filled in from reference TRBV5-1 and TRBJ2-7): KAGVTQTPRYLIKTRGQQVTLSCSPISGHRSVSWYQQTPGQGLQFLFEYFSETQRNKGNFPGRFSGRQFSNSRSEMNVSTLELGDSALYLCASSTLSGGAYEQYFGPGTRLTVT.

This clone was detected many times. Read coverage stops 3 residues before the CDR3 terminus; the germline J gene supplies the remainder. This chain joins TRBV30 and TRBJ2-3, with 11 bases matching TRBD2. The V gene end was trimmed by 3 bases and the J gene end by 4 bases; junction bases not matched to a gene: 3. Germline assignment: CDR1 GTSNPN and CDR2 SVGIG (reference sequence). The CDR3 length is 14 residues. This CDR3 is CAWRLAGAPDTQYF. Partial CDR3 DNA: TGTGCCTGGAGACTAGCGGGAGCCCCAGATACG.

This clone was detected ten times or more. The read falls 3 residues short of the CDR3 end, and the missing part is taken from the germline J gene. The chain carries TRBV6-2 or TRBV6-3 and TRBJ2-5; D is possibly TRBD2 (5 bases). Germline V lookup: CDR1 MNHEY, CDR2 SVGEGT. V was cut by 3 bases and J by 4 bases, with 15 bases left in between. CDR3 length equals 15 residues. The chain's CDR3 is CASSYSSSKVETQYF. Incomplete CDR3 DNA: TGTGCCAGCAGTTATAGTTCTAGCAAGGTAGAGACC.